This TCR beta chain derives from a study of CD8 T cells in Susac syndrome. With random hexamers, about 0.45 to 1 ug RNA was reverse transcribed. An immunoSEQ multiplex PCR generated amplified TCR beta CDR3 products spanning 54 Vbeta and 13 Jbeta. TCRdb processed the immunoSEQ multiplex PCR reads anew with MiXCR; each CDR3 protein has one entry. This table has under 200,000 distinct CDR3 sequences, roughly 95% appearing once. Sequencing of TCR beta was undertaken in CD8+ and CD4+ T cells derived from blood. Purification of the CD8+ and CD4+ T cells relied on negative isolation, and TEMRA cells underwent FACS enrichment. Between the trimmed V and J ends, which lost 1 base and 0 bases, there was a span of 10 bases. The CDR3 contains 15 residues. CDR1 is MGHRA and CDR2 is YSYEKL in the germline V gene.

The sequence was collected from a human donor with multiple sclerosis. V is TRBV4-1 and J is TRBJ2-7; TRBD1 or TRBD2 may be the D gene (6 bases each). Sample: CD8+ T cells from PBMCs. The CDR3 DNA reads TGCGCCAGCAGCCAAGGGGGGGCAAGCTCCTACGAGCAGTACTTC. Translation gives CASSQGGASSYEQYF.